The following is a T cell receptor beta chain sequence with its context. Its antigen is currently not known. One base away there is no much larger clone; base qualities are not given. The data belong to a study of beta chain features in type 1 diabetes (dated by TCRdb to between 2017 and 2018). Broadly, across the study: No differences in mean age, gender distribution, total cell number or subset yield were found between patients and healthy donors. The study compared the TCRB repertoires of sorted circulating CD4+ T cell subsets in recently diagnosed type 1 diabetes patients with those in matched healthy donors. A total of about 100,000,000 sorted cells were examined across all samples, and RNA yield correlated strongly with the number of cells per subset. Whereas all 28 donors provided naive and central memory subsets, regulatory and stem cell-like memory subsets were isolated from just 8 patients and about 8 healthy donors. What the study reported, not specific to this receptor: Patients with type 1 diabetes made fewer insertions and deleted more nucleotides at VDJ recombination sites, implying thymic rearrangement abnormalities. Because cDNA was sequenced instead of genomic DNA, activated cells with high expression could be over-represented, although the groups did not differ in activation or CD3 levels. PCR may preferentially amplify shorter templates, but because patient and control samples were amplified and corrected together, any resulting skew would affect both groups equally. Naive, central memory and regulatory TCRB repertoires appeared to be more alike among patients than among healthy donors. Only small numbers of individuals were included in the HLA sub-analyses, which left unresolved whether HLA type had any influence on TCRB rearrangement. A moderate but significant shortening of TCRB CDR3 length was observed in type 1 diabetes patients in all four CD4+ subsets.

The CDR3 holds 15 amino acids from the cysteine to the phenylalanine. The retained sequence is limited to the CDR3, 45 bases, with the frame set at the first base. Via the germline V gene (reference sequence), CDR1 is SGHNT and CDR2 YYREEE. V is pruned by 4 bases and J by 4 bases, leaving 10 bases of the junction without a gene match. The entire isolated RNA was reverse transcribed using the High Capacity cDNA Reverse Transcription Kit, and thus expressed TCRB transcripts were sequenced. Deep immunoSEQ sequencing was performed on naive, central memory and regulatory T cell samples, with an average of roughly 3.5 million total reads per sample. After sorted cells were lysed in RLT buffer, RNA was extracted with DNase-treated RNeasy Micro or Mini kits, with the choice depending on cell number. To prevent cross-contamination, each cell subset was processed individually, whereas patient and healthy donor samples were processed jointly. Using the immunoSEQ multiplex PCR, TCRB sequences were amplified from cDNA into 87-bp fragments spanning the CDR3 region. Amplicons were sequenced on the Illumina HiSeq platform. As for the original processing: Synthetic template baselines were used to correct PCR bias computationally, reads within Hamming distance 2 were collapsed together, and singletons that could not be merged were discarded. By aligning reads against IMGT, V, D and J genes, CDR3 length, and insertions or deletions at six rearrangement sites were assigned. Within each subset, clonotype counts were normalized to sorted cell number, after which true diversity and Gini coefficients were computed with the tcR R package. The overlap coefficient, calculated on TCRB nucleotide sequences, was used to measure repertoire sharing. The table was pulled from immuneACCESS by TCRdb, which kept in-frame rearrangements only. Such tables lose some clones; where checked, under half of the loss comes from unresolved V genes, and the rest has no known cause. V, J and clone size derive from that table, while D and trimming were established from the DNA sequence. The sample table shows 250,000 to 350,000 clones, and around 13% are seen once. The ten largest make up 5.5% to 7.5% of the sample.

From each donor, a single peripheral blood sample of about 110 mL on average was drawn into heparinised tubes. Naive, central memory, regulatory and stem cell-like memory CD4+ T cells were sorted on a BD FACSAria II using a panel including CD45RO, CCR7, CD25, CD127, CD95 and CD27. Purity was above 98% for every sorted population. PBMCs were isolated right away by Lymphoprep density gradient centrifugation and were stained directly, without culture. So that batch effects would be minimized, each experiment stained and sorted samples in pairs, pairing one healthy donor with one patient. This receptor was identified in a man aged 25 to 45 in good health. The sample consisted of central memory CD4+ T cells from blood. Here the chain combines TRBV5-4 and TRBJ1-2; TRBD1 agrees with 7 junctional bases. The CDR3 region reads CASSQDSGQLYGYTF. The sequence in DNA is TGTGCCAGCAGCCAAGACTCGGGACAGCTCTATGGCTACACCTTC.